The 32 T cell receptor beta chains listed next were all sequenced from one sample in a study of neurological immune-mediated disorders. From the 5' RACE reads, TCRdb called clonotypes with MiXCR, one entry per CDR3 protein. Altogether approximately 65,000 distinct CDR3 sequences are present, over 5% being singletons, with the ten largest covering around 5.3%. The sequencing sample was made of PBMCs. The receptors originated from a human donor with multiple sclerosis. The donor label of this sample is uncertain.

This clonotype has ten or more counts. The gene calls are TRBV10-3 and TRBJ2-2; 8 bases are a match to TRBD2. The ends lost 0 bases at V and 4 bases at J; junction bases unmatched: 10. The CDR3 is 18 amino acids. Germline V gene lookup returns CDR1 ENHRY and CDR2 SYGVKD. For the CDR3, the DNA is TGTGCCATCAGTGAGTCTGGCGGGGGGCCTCGTGGCACCGGGGAGCTGTTTTTT. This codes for CAISESGGGPRGTGELFF.

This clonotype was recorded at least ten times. CDR3 bases: TGTGCCAGCGGACAAGTCCGGGACAGGGCCCACTCTGGAAACACCATATATTTT. The encoded protein is CASGQVRDRAHSGNTIYF. The chain joins TRBV7-6 to TRBJ1-3, with TRBD1 identical over 9 bases. The V gene end was trimmed by 8 bases and the J gene end by 0 bases; junction bases not matched to a gene: 14. CDR3 length equals 18 residues. From germline, CDR1 is SGHVS and CDR2 FNYEAQ.

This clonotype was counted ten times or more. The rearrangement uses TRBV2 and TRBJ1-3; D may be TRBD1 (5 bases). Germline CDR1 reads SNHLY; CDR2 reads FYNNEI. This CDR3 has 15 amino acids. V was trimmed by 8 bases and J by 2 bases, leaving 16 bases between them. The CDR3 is CASGQTGVAGNTIYF. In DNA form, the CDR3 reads TGTGCCAGCGGCCAAACAGGAGTGGCTGGAAACACCATATATTTT.

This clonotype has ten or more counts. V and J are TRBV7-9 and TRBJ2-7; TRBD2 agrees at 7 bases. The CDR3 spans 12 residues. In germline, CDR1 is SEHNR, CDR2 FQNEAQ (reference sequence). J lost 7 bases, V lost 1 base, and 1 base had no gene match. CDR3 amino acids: CASSLGSGEQYF. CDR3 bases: TGTGCCAGCAGCTTAGGTAGCGGGGAGCAGTACTTC.

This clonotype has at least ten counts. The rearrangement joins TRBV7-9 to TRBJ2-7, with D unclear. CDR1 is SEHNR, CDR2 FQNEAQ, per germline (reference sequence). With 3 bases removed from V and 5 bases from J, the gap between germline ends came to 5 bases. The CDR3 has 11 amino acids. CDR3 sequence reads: CASSLTNEQYF. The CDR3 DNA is TGTGCCAGCAGCTTGACAAACGAGCAGTACTTC.

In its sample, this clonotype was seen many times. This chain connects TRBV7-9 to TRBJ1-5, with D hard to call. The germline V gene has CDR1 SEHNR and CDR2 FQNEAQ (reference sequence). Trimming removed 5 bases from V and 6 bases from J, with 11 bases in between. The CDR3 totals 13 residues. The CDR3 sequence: CASSPNGVQPQHF. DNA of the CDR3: TGTGCCAGCAGCCCGAATGGTGTTCAGCCCCAGCATTTT.

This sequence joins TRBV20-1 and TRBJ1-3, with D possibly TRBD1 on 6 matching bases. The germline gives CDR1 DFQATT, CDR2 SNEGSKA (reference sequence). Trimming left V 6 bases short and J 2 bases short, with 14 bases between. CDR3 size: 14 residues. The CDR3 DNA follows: TGCAGTGCGTCGAACAGGGCTACTGGAAACACCATATATTTT. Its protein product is CSASNRATGNTIYF.

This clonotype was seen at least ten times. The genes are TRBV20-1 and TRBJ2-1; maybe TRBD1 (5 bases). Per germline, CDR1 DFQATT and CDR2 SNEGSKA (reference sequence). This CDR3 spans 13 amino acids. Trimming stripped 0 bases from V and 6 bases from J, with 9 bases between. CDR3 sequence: CSARDTRVNEQFF. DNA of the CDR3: TGCAGTGCTAGAGATACCAGGGTCAATGAGCAGTTCTTC.

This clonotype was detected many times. Here the CDR3 DNA reads TGCAGTGCTAGAAGAGCAGCGGCTAACTATGGCTACACCTTC. Amino acids: CSARRAAANYGYTF. The J gene is TRBJ1-2, the V gene TRBV20-1; D gene ambiguous. The CDR3 covers 14 residues. Germline loops: CDR1 DFQATT, CDR2 SNEGSKA (reference sequence). The V and J ends lost 2 bases and 0 bases respectively, with 10 bases between them.

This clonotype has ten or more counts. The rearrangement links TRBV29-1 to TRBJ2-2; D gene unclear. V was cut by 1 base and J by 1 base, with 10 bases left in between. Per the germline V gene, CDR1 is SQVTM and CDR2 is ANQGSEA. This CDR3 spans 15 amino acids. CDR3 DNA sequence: TGCAGCGTTGAAGCCTCCCAACGGAACACCGGGGAGCTGTTTTTT. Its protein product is CSVEASQRNTGELFF.

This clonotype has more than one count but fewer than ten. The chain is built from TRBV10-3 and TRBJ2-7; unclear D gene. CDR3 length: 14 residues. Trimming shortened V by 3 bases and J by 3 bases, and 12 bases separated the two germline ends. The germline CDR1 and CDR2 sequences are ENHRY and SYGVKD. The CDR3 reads CAISENGQSYEQYF. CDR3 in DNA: TGTGCCATCAGTGAAAATGGTCAGAGCTACGAGCAGTACTTC.

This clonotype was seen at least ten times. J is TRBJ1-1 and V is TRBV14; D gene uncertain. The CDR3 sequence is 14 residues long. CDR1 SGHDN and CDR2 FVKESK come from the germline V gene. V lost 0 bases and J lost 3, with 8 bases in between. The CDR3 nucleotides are TGTGCCAGCAGCCAAGATTACGGGGACACTGAAGCTTTCTTT. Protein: CASSQDYGDTEAFF.

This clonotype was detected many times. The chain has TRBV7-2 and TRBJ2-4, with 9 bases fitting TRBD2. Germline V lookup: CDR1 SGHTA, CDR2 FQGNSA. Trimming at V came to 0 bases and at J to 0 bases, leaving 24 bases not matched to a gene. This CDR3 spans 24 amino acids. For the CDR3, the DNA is TGTGCCAGCAGCTTAGCAATTTCGGTCTGGCGGGGGGGCGGGCTGTTCCCAGCCAAAAACATTCAGTACTTC. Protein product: CASSLAISVWRGGGLFPAKNIQYF.

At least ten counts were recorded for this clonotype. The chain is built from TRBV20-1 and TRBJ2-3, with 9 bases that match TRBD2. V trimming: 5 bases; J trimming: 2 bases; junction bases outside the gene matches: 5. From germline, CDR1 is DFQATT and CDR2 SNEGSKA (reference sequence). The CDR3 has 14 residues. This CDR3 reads CSAGSGGYTDTQYF. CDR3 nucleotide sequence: TGCAGTGCTGGTAGCGGGGGCTACACAGATACGCAGTATTTT.

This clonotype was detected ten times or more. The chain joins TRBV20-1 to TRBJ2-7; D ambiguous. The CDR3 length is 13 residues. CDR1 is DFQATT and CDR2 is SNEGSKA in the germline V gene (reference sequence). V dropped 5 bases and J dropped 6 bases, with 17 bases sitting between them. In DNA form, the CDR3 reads TGCAGTGCTGACAAAGGGTTCCCGTCCGAGCAGTACTTC. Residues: CSADKGFPSEQYF.

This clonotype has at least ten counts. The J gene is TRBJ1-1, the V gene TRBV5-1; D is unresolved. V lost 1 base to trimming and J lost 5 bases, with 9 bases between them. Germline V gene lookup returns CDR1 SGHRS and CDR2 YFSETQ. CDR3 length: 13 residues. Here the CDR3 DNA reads TGCGCCAGCAGCTTGTTCGACGATACTGAAGCTTTCTTT. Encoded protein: CASSLFDDTEAFF.

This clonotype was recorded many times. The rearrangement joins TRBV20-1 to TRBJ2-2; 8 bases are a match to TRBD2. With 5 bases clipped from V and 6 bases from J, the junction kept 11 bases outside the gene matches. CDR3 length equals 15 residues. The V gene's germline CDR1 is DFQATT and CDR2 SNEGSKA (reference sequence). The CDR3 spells CSARTSGGWPGELFF. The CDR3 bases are TGCAGTGCTCGTACTAGCGGAGGGTGGCCCGGGGAGCTGTTTTTT.

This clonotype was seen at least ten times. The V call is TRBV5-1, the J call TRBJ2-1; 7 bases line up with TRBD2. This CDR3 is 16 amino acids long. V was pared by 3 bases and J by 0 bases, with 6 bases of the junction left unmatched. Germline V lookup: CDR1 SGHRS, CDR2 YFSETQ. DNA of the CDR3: TGCGCCAGCAGCTCAGAGCGGGAAAGCTCCTACAATGAGCAGTTCTTC. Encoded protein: CASSSERESSYNEQFF.

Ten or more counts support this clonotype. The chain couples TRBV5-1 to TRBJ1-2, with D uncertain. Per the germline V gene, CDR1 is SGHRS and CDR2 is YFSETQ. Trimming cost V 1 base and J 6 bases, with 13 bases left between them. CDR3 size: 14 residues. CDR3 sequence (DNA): TGCGCCAGCAGCTTGAACAGTAAGATCCATGGCTACACCTTC. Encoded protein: CASSLNSKIHGYTF. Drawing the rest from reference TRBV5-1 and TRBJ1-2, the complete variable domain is KAGVTQTPRYLIKTRGQQVTLSCSPISGHRSVSWYQQTPGQGLQFLFEYFSETQRNKGNFPGRFSGRQFSNSRSEMNVSTLELGDSALYLCASSLNSKIHGYTFGSGTRLTVV.

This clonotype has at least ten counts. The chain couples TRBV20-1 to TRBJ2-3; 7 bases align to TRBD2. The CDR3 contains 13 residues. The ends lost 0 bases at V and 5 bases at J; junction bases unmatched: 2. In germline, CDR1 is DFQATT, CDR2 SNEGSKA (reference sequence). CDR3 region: CSARDGGGDTQYF. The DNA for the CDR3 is TGCAGTGCTAGAGATGGGGGGGGAGATACGCAGTATTTT.

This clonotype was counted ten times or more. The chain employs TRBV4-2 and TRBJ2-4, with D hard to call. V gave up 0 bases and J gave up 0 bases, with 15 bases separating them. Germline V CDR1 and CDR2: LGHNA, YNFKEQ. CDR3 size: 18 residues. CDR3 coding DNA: TGTGCCAGCAGCCAAGAGGCGGTTGAGACCCTAGCCAAAAACATTCAGTACTTC. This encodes CASSQEAVETLAKNIQYF.

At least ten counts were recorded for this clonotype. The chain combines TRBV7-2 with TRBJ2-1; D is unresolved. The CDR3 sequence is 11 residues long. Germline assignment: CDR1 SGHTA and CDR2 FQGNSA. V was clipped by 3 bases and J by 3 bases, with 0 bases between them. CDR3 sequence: CASSFYNEQFF. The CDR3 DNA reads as TGTGCCAGCAGCTTCTACAATGAGCAGTTCTTC. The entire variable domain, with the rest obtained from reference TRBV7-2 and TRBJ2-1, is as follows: GAGVSQSPSNKVTEKGKDVELRCDPISGHTALYWYRQSLGQGLEFLIYFQGNSAPDKSGLPSDRFSAERTGGSVSTLTIQRTQQEDSAVYLCASSFYNEQFFGPGTRLTVL.

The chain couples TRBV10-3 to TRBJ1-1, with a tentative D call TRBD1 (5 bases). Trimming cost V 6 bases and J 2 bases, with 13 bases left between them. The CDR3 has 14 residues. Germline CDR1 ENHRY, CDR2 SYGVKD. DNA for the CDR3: TGTGCCATCAGGACCGGGACGGACAACACTGAAGCTTTCTTT. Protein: CAIRTGTDNTEAFF.

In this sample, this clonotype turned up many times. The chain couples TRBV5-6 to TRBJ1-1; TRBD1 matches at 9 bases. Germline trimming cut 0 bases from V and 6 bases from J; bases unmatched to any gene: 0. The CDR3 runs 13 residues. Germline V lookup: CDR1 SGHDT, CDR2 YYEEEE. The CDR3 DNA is TGTGCCAGCAGCTTGGGGACAGGGGCTGAAGCTTTCTTT. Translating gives CASSLGTGAEAFF.

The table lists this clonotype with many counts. The CDR3 loop is CSARDQTSGNTGELFF. The CDR3 DNA is TGCAGTGCTAGAGATCAGACTAGCGGAAACACCGGGGAGCTGTTTTTT. V is TRBV20-1 and J is TRBJ2-2; 9 bases agree with TRBD2. The junction had 4 bases not matched to a gene; V was cut back by 0 bases and J by 2 bases. The CDR3 is made up of 16 amino acids. The germline V gene has CDR1 DFQATT and CDR2 SNEGSKA (reference sequence).

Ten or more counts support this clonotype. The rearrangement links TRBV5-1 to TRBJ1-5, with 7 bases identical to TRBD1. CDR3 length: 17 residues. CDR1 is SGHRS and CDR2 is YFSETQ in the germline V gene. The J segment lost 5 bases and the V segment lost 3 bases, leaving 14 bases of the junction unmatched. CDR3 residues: CASSSDRKLTRDQPQHF. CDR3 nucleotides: TGCGCCAGCAGCTCGGACAGGAAATTAACCCGAGATCAGCCCCAGCATTTT. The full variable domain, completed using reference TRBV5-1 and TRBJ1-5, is KAGVTQTPRYLIKTRGQQVTLSCSPISGHRSVSWYQQTPGQGLQFLFEYFSETQRNKGNFPGRFSGRQFSNSRSEMNVSTLELGDSALYLCASSSDRKLTRDQPQHFGDGTRLSIL.

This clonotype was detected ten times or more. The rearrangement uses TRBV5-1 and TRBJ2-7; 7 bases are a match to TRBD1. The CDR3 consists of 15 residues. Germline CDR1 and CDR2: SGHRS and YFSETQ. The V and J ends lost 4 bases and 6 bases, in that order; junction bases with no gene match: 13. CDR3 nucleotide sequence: TGCGCCAGCAGCCCATCCGCAGGACAGGCGGGCGAGCAGTACTTC. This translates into CASSPSAGQAGEQYF. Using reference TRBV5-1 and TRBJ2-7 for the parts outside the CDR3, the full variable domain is KAGVTQTPRYLIKTRGQQVTLSCSPISGHRSVSWYQQTPGQGLQFLFEYFSETQRNKGNFPGRFSGRQFSNSRSEMNVSTLELGDSALYLCASSPSAGQAGEQYFGPGTRLTVT.

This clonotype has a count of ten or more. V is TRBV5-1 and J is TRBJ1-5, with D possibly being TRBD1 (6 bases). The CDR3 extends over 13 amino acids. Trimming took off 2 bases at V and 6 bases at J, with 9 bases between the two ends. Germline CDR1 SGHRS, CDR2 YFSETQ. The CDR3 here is CASSFGGGQPQHF. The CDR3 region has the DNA TGCGCCAGCAGCTTTGGAGGGGGTCAGCCCCAGCATTTT.

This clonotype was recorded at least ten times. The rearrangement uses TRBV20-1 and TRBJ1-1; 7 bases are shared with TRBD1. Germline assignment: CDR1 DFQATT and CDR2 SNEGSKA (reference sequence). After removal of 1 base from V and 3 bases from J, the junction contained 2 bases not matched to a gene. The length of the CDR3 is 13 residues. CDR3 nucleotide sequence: TGCAGTGCTAGAGGTACAGGGGACACTGAAGCTTTCTTT. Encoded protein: CSARGTGDTEAFF.

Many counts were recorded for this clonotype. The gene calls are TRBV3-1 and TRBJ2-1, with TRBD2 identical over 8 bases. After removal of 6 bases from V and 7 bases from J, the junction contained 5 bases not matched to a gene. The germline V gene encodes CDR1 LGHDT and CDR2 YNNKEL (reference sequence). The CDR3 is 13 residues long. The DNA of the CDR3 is TGTGCCAGCAGTCCCTCGGGGGGGAATGAGCAGTTCTTC. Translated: CASSPSGGNEQFF.

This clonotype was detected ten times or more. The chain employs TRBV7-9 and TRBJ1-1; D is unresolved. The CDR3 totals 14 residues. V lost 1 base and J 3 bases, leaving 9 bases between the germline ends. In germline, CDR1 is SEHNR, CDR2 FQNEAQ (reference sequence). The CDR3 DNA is TGTGCCAGCAGCTTAGACGGACCCCACACTGAAGCTTTCTTT. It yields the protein CASSLDGPHTEAFF.

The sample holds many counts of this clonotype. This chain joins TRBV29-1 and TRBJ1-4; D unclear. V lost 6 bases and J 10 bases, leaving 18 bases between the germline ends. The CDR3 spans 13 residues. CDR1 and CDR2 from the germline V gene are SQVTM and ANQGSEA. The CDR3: CSVANSPKGKLFF. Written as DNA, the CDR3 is TGCAGCGTAGCCAATTCCCCAAAGGGAAAACTGTTTTTT.